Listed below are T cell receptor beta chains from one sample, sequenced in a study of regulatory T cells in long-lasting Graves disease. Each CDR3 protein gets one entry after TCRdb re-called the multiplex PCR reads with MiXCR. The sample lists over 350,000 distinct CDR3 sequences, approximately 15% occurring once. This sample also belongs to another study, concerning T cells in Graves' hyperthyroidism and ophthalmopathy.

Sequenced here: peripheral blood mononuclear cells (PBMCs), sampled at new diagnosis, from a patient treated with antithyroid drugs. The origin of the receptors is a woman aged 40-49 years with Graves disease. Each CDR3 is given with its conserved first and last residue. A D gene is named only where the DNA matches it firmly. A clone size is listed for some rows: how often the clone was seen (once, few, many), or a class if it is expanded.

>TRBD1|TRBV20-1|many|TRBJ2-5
CSARAGTAQETQYF
TGCAGTGCAAGGGCCGGGACAGCCCAAGAGACCCAGTACTTC
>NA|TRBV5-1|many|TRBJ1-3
CASSSTGISGNTIYF
TGCGCCAGCAGCTCAACTGGGATCTCTGGAAACACCATATATTTT
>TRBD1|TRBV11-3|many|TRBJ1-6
CASSRQGSNSPLHF
TGTGCCAGCAGCAGACAGGGGAGTAATTCACCCCTCCACTTT
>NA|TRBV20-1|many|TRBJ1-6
CSASRRGSPLHF
TGCAGTGCTAGTAGGCGAGGGTCACCCCTCCACTTT
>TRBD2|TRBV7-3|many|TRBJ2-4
CASSPGLARAKNIQYF
TGTGCCAGCAGCCCGGGACTAGCGAGAGCCAAAAACATTCAGTACTTC
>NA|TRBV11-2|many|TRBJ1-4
CASSLDGSSTNEKLFF
TGTGCCAGCAGCTTAGATGGCAGCTCAACTAATGAAAAACTGTTTTTT
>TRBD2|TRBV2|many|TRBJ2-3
CASSSSGLRLADTQYF
TGTGCCAGCAGTTCTAGCGGGCTAAGGCTCGCAGATACGCAGTATTTT
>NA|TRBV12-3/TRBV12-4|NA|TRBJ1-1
CASSAQVPTEAFF
TGTGCCAGCAGTGCACAGGTACCCACTGAAGCTTTCTTT
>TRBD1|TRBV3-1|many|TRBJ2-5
CASSQGTGGFEGWETQYF
TGTGCCAGCAGCCAAGGGACAGGGGGCTTCGAGGGATGGGAGACCCAGTACTTC
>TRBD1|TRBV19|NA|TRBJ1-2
CASGTGGGGYTF
TGTGCCAGTGGGACAGGCGGTGGAGGCTACACCTTC
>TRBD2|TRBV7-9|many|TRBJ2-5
CASSLESGAGVGETQYF
TGTGCCAGCAGCTTGGAGTCTGGAGCGGGAGTCGGGGAGACCCAGTACTTC
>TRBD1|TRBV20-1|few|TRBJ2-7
CSAWTGKGEQYF
TGCAGTGCTTGGACAGGGAAGGGCGAGCAGTACTTC
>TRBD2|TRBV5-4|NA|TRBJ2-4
CASSLGHSGSAKNIQYF
TGTGCCAGCAGCTTGGGCCATAGCGGGTCTGCCAAAAACATTCAGTACTTC
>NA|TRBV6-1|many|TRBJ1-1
CASSEAVNTEAFF
TGTGCCAGCAGTGAAGCGGTGAACACTGAAGCTTTCTTT
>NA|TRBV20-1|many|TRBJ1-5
CSARDGKGCEPQHF
TGCAGTGCTAGAGATGGGAAGGGGTGCGAACCCCAGCATTTT
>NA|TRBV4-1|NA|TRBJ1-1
CASSRPGGLDTEAFF
TGCGCCAGCAGCCGGCCCGGGGGGTTGGACACTGAAGCTTTCTTT
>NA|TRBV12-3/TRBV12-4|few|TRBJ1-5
CASSNYDNQPQHF
TGTGCCAGCAGCAATTATGACAATCAGCCCCAGCATTTT
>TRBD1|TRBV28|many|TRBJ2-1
CASSSGTGNSETYNEQFF
TGTGCCAGCAGTTCCGGGACAGGGAATTCGGAGACCTACAATGAGCAGTTCTTC
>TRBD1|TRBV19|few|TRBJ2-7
CASSKGDRGSDEQYF
TGTGCCAGTAGTAAGGGGGACAGGGGTTCCGACGAGCAGTACTTC
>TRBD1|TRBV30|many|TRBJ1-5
CAYDRGSGNQPQHF
TGTGCCTACGACAGGGGTTCGGGCAATCAGCCCCAGCATTTT
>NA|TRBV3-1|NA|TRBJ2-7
CASSRAAGVEQYF
TGTGCCAGCAGCCGAGCAGCAGGGGTCGAGCAGTACTTC
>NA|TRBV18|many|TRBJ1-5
CASSFTGRQPQHF
TGTGCCAGCTCATTTACAGGGCGACAGCCCCAGCATTTT
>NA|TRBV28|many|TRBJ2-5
CASTESGETQYF
TGTGCCAGCACGGAGTCGGGGGAGACCCAGTACTTC
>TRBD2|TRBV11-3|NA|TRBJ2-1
CASSLRLAGDTGVRRHSYNEQFF
TGTGCCAGCAGCTTACGACTAGCGGGAGACACCGGGGTACGGAGACACTCCTACAATGAGCAGTTCTTC